The entry that follows covers one T cell receptor (beta chain) sequence. Its target is not known. The record originates from a study of blood T cells in healthy people across ages. Findings of the study overall: Donor CMV infection status was unknown, possibly confounding age-related changes in expanded clonotypes. Diversity was higher, and naive CD4+ cells more numerous, in long-lived donors than in aged donors.

Extracted total RNA amounted to at least 5.5 micrograms for each sample. Combining a sample-barcoded 5' primer with a J-beta primer mix, a second PCR ran for roughly 6 to 11 cycles. MiXCR was run by TCRdb on the 5' RACE reads, yielding one entry per CDR3 protein. This sample has 800,000 or so distinct CDR3 sequences, with about 45% found just once. This CDR3 has 15 amino acids. The V end was cut by 2 bases, the J end by 1 base, with 11 bases between. Germline assignment: CDR1 SGHRS and CDR2 YFSETQ. The chain links TRBV5-1 to TRBJ2-3; no clear D gene. Source material: blood. This TCR came from a man older than 75 in good health. As DNA, the CDR3 is TGCGCCAGCAGCTTTAGGTCGAGCGGCACAGATACGCAGTATTTT. Protein product: CASSFRSSGTDTQYF.